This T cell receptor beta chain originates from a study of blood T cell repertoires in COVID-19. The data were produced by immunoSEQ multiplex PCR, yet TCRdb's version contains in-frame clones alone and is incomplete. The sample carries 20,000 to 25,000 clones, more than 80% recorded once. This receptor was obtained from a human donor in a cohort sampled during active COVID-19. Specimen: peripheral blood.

CDR3 nucleotides: TGTGCCAGCAGCGGACAGGGCGACACTGAAGCTTTCTTT. This translates into CASSGQGDTEAFF. The V call is TRBV9, the J call TRBJ1-1, with 7 nucleotides matching TRBD1. The CDR3 spans 13 residues. Germline V gene lookup returns CDR1 SGDLS and CDR2 YYNGEE. V trimming: 3 bases; J trimming: 3 bases; junction bases outside the gene matches: 2.